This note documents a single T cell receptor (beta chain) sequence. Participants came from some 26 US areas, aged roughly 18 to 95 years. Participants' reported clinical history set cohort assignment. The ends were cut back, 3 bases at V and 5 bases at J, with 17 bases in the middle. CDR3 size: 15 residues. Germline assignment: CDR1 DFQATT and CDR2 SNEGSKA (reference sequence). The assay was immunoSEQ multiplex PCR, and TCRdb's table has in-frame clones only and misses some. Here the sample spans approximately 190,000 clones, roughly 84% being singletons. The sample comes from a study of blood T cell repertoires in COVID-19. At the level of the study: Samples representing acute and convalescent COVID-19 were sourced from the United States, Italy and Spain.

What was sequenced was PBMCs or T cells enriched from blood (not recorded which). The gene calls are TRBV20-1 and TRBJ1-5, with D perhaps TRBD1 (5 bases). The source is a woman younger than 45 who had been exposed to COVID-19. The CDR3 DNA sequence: TGCAGTGCTAGTAGGAGGGGACTGATCGATCAGCCCCAGCATTTT. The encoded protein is CSASRRGLIDQPQHF.